The 13 T cell receptor beta chains in this list originate from one sample, sequenced in a study of blood T cell repertoires in COVID-19. The repertoire was sequenced with immunoSEQ multiplex PCR; TCRdb's copy has only in-frame clones and lacks some. The sample carries about 190,000 clones, about 88% recorded once. Sequences were obtained from PBMCs or T cells enriched from blood (not recorded which). The receptors originated from a woman aged 40 to 50 in a cohort exposed to, infected with or recovered from COVID-19 (not recorded which).

This clone has more than one count but fewer than ten. The genes are TRBV7-9 and TRBJ2-7; 10 nucleotides line up with TRBD1. Trimming took 5 bases from V and 3 from J; bases not matched to a gene: 10. CDR1 and CDR2 (germline): SEHNR, FQNEAQ (reference sequence). The CDR3 sequence is 16 residues long. CDR3 residues: CASSPRQGAGLYEQYF. The CDR3 DNA is TGTGCCAGCAGCCCGCGACAGGGGGCGGGTCTCTACGAGCAGTACTTC.

This sequence joins TRBV7-9 and TRBJ1-2; 8 nucleotides match TRBD1. With V trimmed by 2 bases and J by 2 bases, 7 bases remained unmatched. CDR1 and CDR2 from the germline V gene are SEHNR and FQNEAQ (reference sequence). The CDR3 sequence is 16 residues long. The CDR3 protein is CASSLRLDRGNYGYTF. Written as DNA, the CDR3 is TGTGCCAGCAGCTTACGATTAGACAGGGGAAACTATGGCTACACCTTC.

The chain links TRBV4-3 to TRBJ2-3; a possible D gene is TRBD1 (6 bases). The germline V and J ends were trimmed by 0 bases and 2 bases, with 12 bases remaining between them. Germline values: CDR1 LGHNA, CDR2 YSLEER. This CDR3 region has 16 residues. The CDR3 loop reads CASSQDPAGATDTQYF. The CDR3 nucleotides read TGCGCCAGCAGCCAAGACCCGGCAGGGGCCACAGATACGCAGTATTTT.

The gene calls are TRBV13 and TRBJ1-1, with D perhaps matching TRBD1 (6 bases). This CDR3 has 15 amino acids. The V gene lost 3 bases and the J gene lost 5 bases, with 16 bases spanning the gap. Germline V gene data show CDR1 as PRHDT and CDR2 as FYEKMQ (reference sequence). The CDR3 protein is CASSFGWDMRTEAFF. DNA of the CDR3: TGTGCCAGCAGCTTCGGATGGGACATGAGGACTGAAGCTTTCTTT.

This clone was detected once. This chain connects TRBV3-1 (or the pseudogene TRBV3-2) to TRBJ1-2, with TRBD1 identical over 9 bases. The trim removed 4 bases at V and 5 bases at J, leaving 5 bases unmatched. Per the germline V gene, CDR1 is LGHDT and CDR2 is YNNKEL (reference sequence). CDR3 length equals 14 residues. The DNA of the CDR3 is TGTGCCAGCAGCCCCCCGACAGGGGGATATGGCTACACCTTC. Translation gives CASSPPTGGYGYTF.

V usage is TRBV12-3 or TRBV12-4 and J usage is TRBJ1-2; D ambiguous. The length of the CDR3 is 13 residues. CDR3 sequence: CGILRETNYGYTF. As DNA, the CDR3 is TGTGGGATTCTGCGGGAAACTAACTATGGCTACACCTTC.

This chain links TRBV4-1 with TRBJ1-4; D gene ambiguous. Trimming stripped 0 bases from V and 7 bases from J, with 18 bases between. Germline V CDR1 and CDR2: MGHRA, YSYEKL. The CDR3 length is 17 residues. CDR3 amino acids: CASSQDGIGWAGEKLFF. Here the CDR3 DNA reads TGCGCCAGCAGCCAAGATGGGATTGGTTGGGCGGGTGAAAAACTGTTTTTT.

The sample holds a few counts of this clone. The chain joins TRBV3-1 (or the pseudogene TRBV3-2) to TRBJ2-1; weak D call: TRBD2 (5 bases). CDR1 and CDR2 from the germline V gene are LGHDT and YNNKEL (reference sequence). The CDR3 spans 12 residues. V was pared by 3 bases and J by 10 bases, with 10 bases between. CDR3 region: CASSHPRREQFF. The CDR3 coding sequence is TGTGCCAGCAGCCACCCTAGGAGGGAGCAGTTCTTC.

The rearrangement links TRBV4-1 to TRBJ2-7, with 7 bases fitting TRBD2. With 0 bases clipped from V and 3 bases from J, the junction kept 11 bases outside the gene matches. CDR3 length: 17 amino acids. The V gene's germline CDR1 is MGHRA and CDR2 YSYEKL. The CDR3 loop reads CASSQEPSGNRGYEQYF. The CDR3 bases are TGCGCCAGCAGCCAAGAACCAAGCGGGAACAGAGGCTACGAGCAGTACTTC.

The chain links TRBV9 to TRBJ2-3, with 7 bases lining up with TRBD2. CDR1 is SGDLS, CDR2 YYNGEE, per germline. The CDR3 totals 16 residues. V dropped 4 bases and J dropped 6; count of bases not matched to a gene: 14. In DNA form, the CDR3 reads TGTGCCAGCAGCACGCACTCCCGGGACTACGTCGATACGCAGTATTTT. As protein: CASSTHSRDYVDTQYF.

Remarks on this clone: The sample has other DNA sequences that encode this CDR3 too. The genes are TRBV5-1 and TRBJ2-3; TRBD1 agrees at 8 bases. This CDR3 has 16 residues. CDR1 and CDR2 (germline): SGHRS, YFSETQ. Trimming took 0 bases from V and 0 from J; bases not matched to a gene: 3. CDR3 coding DNA: TGCGCCAGCAGCTTGGGAGGACAGGGTAGCACAGATACGCAGTATTTT. Translating it yields CASSLGGQGSTDTQYF.

V is TRBV5-8 and J is TRBJ2-4; TRBD1 matches at 10 bases. The CDR3 is 14 residues long. Germline V CDR1 and CDR2: SGHTS, YDEGEE. After removal of 3 bases from V and 7 bases from J, the junction contained 4 bases not matched to a gene. The CDR3 is CASSSRQGANIQYF. The DNA for the CDR3 is TGTGCCAGCAGCTCACGACAGGGGGCGAACATTCAGTACTTC.

The chain employs TRBV4-1 and TRBJ1-6; TRBD1 matches 7 bases. The CDR3 runs 15 residues. V was clipped by 0 bases and J by 8 bases; unmatched bases: 4. CDR1 is MGHRA and CDR2 is YSYEKL in the germline V gene. The CDR3 DNA reads TGCGCCAGCAGCCAAGATGGGACAGCGGATTCACCCCTCCACTTT. Residues: CASSQDGTADSPLHF.